A selection of T cell receptor beta chains follows, all from one sample in a study of T cell repertoires in cytomegalovirus infection. Each CDR3 protein is one row after TCRdb ran MiXCR on the reads. The sample lists approximately 310,000 distinct CDR3 sequences, 20% to 25% occurring once. No cognate antigen is known for these TCRs. The sequencing here drew on cultured PBMCs, taken from culture after CMV antigen stimulation. Source of these receptors: a human donor in good health (CMV status not recorded). Some clones in this sample may be carry-over from other donors' samples. The CDR3 runs from the conserved cysteine through the conserved F or W. Fields, in order: clone size, V gene, D gene, J gene, CDR3 DNA, CDR3 protein. D genes are given only for firm matches. Rows give clone size only sometimes, using once, few, many, or a class for an expanded clone.

abundance: many
v_gene: TRBV7-2
d_gene: NA
j_gene: TRBJ2-5
CDR3nt: TGTGCCAGCAGCCCCGGGGGAATACAAGAGACCCAGTACTTC
CDR3aa: CASSPGGIQETQYF

abundance: many
v_gene: TRBV12-5
d_gene: NA
j_gene: TRBJ2-1
CDR3nt: TGTGCTAGTGGTCCCGGAGGAGGGCCGAATGAGCAGTTCTTC
CDR3aa: CASGPGGGPNEQFF

abundance: many
v_gene: TRBV19
d_gene: TRBD2
j_gene: TRBJ2-1
CDR3nt: TGCGCCAGTAGTAGTTCTAGCGGGAATCACAATGAGCAGTTCTTC
CDR3aa: CASSSSSGNHNEQFF

abundance: few
v_gene: TRBV7-2
d_gene: NA
j_gene: TRBJ2-1
CDR3nt: TGTGCCAGCAGCTTAACGGGAGCATTGAATGAGCAGTTCTTC
CDR3aa: CASSLTGALNEQFF

abundance: NA
v_gene: TRBV7-9
d_gene: NA
j_gene: TRBJ2-5
CDR3nt: TGTGCCAGCAGCGCAGACACTGGAGGAGAGACCCAGTACTTC
CDR3aa: CASSADTGGETQYF

abundance: NA
v_gene: TRBV28
d_gene: NA
j_gene: TRBJ2-7
CDR3nt: TGTGCCAGCAGTTACCCCAGGACAGTCTCCCACGAGCAGTACTTC
CDR3aa: CASSYPRTVSHEQYF

abundance: few
v_gene: TRBV4-3
d_gene: NA
j_gene: TRBJ1-1
CDR3nt: TGCGCCAGCAGCCAAGGGGTGGGGGGGCGCGAAACTGAAGCTTTCTTT
CDR3aa: CASSQGVGGRETEAFF

abundance: few
v_gene: TRBV6-2/TRBV6-3
d_gene: NA
j_gene: TRBJ1-5
CDR3nt: TGTGCCAGCAACTCGGGCGGGGCAGGCAATCAGCCCCAGCATTTT
CDR3aa: CASNSGGAGNQPQHF

abundance: many
v_gene: TRBV20-1
d_gene: NA
j_gene: TRBJ2-5
CDR3nt: TGCAGTGCGTCGAGAGGCCAAGAGACCCAGTACTTC
CDR3aa: CSASRGQETQYF

abundance: many
v_gene: TRBV19
d_gene: TRBD2
j_gene: TRBJ2-7
CDR3nt: TGTGCCAGTAGTATGGAACTAGCGGGATCCGTTTCGATCTACGAGCAGTACTTC
CDR3aa: CASSMELAGSVSIYEQYF

abundance: NA
v_gene: TRBV15
d_gene: NA
j_gene: TRBJ1-5
CDR3nt: TGTGCCACCAGCAGAGATCCAGGCGGTCAGCCCCAGCATTTT
CDR3aa: CATSRDPGGQPQHF

abundance: few
v_gene: TRBV7-9
d_gene: NA
j_gene: TRBJ2-2
CDR3nt: TGTGCCAGCAGCCAAAGTTTCTTCTCCGGGGAGCTGTTTTTT
CDR3aa: CASSQSFFSGELFF

abundance: NA
v_gene: TRBV4-2
d_gene: NA
j_gene: TRBJ2-7
CDR3nt: TGTGCCAGCAGCCAAGTAAACGGCCCGAGCTACGAGCAGTACTTC
CDR3aa: CASSQVNGPSYEQYF

abundance: few
v_gene: TRBV5-1
d_gene: TRBD2
j_gene: TRBJ2-7
CDR3nt: TGCGCCAGCAGGACAGGACTAGCGGACTACGAGCAGTACTTC
CDR3aa: CASRTGLADYEQYF

abundance: few
v_gene: TRBV7-9
d_gene: TRBD2
j_gene: TRBJ2-7
CDR3nt: TGTGCCAGCAGCTTAGCTGCCGGGACTAGTATCTACGAGCAGTACTTC
CDR3aa: CASSLAAGTSIYEQYF

abundance: few
v_gene: TRBV28
d_gene: TRBD2
j_gene: TRBJ2-1
CDR3nt: TGTGCCAGCAGTTACACCACTAGCGGGAGCGATGAGCAGTTCTTC
CDR3aa: CASSYTTSGSDEQFF

abundance: many
v_gene: TRBV7-8
d_gene: TRBD2
j_gene: TRBJ2-3
CDR3nt: TGTGCCAGCAGCTTAGATTTCTGGCGGGAGAGGGACGATACGCAGTATTTT
CDR3aa: CASSLDFWRERDDTQYF

abundance: NA
v_gene: TRBV19
d_gene: NA
j_gene: TRBJ1-1
CDR3nt: TGTGCCAGTAGCCCTGCGGGGGAGAGTACTGAAGCTTTCTTT
CDR3aa: CASSPAGESTEAFF

abundance: once
v_gene: TRBV7-8
d_gene: NA
j_gene: TRBJ2-3
CDR3nt: TGTGCCAGCAGCTCCCCCGGAAGCACAGATACGCAGTATTTT
CDR3aa: CASSSPGSTDTQYF

abundance: few
v_gene: TRBV7-6
d_gene: NA
j_gene: TRBJ2-3
CDR3nt: TGTGCCAGCAGCCCGGGGTCTCAGTCCGATACGCAGTATTTT
CDR3aa: CASSPGSQSDTQYF

abundance: few
v_gene: TRBV7-9
d_gene: TRBD2
j_gene: TRBJ2-3
CDR3nt: TGTGCCATCCCGATCTACACTAGCGGGACGAGCGGGACGGGATCTGCAGATACGCAGTATTTT
CDR3aa: CAIPIYTSGTSGTGSADTQYF

abundance: NA
v_gene: TRBV12-3/TRBV12-4
d_gene: TRBD2
j_gene: TRBJ2-3
CDR3nt: TGTGCCAGCAGGAAGGTCGCCGAGGCGGGAGAGGACACAGATACGCAGTATTTT
CDR3aa: CASRKVAEAGEDTDTQYF

abundance: NA
v_gene: TRBV3-1
d_gene: NA
j_gene: TRBJ2-2
CDR3nt: TGTGCCAGCAGAGGGCCAGTGGGGGAGCTGTTTTTT
CDR3aa: CASRGPVGELFF

abundance: NA
v_gene: TRBV12-3/TRBV12-4
d_gene: NA
j_gene: TRBJ2-1
CDR3nt: TGTGCCAGCAGCCTCGACCCGCGGGGCAGTGAGCAGTTCTTC
CDR3aa: CASSLDPRGSEQFF

abundance: many
v_gene: TRBV7-3
d_gene: TRBD2
j_gene: TRBJ2-1
CDR3nt: TGTGCCAGCAGCACAACTAGCGGGATATACAATGAGCAGTTCTTC
CDR3aa: CASSTTSGIYNEQFF

abundance: NA
v_gene: TRBV20-1
d_gene: NA
j_gene: TRBJ2-5
CDR3nt: TGCAGTGCTAAAAAAGGAGAGACCCAGTACTTC
CDR3aa: CSAKKGETQYF

abundance: few
v_gene: TRBV6-2/TRBV6-3
d_gene: NA
j_gene: TRBJ2-1
CDR3nt: TGTGCCAGCAGTTACTACGCAGAGCGGGTGGGCAATGAGCAGTTCTTC
CDR3aa: CASSYYAERVGNEQFF

abundance: NA
v_gene: TRBV4-1
d_gene: TRBD2
j_gene: TRBJ2-1
CDR3nt: TGCGCCAACAGCCCCGGACTAGCGGGAGGGCGCCATCTTAAGTCCTACAATGAGCAGTTCTTC
CDR3aa: CANSPGLAGGRHLKSYNEQFF

abundance: few
v_gene: TRBV4-2
d_gene: TRBD2
j_gene: TRBJ2-3
CDR3nt: TGTGCCAGCAGCCAACTAGCGGTGGATACGCAGTATTTT
CDR3aa: CASSQLAVDTQYF

abundance: many
v_gene: TRBV7-8
d_gene: NA
j_gene: TRBJ2-5
CDR3nt: TGTGCCAGCAGCTTATCCCGGTCGGCTCCCCAAGAGACCCAGTACTTC
CDR3aa: CASSLSRSAPQETQYF

abundance: NA
v_gene: TRBV7-6
d_gene: NA
j_gene: TRBJ2-1
CDR3nt: TGTGCCAGCAGCCAAGTCGATGAGCAGTTCTTC
CDR3aa: CASSQVDEQFF

abundance: NA
v_gene: TRBV7-9
d_gene: TRBD1
j_gene: TRBJ1-1
CDR3nt: TGTGCCGTCGGAACAGGGGGCCCTGAAGCTTTCTTT
CDR3aa: CAVGTGGPEAFF

abundance: few
v_gene: TRBV11-2
d_gene: NA
j_gene: TRBJ2-7
CDR3nt: TGTGCCAGCAGCTGGGCCCAGGGGGGCTACGAGCAGTACTTC
CDR3aa: CASSWAQGGYEQYF

abundance: many
v_gene: TRBV4-3
d_gene: TRBD2
j_gene: TRBJ2-5
CDR3nt: TGCGCCAGCAGCCAACTAGCGGGAGTCGGAGAGACCCAGTACTTC
CDR3aa: CASSQLAGVGETQYF

abundance: many
v_gene: TRBV7-2
d_gene: TRBD1
j_gene: TRBJ1-2
CDR3nt: TGTGCCAGCAGCTTAGGACAGGGTCGGGGCTACACCTTC
CDR3aa: CASSLGQGRGYTF

abundance: few
v_gene: TRBV6-2/TRBV6-3
d_gene: TRBD1
j_gene: TRBJ2-6
CDR3nt: TGTGCCAGCAACCCGAGCGGACAGGTTTCTGGGGCCAACGTCCTGACTTTC
CDR3aa: CASNPSGQVSGANVLTF

abundance: NA
v_gene: TRBV12-3/TRBV12-4
d_gene: NA
j_gene: TRBJ1-4
CDR3nt: TGTGCCAGCAGTTTAGGGACCACGAGGGAAAAACTGTTTTTT
CDR3aa: CASSLGTTREKLFF

abundance: few
v_gene: TRBV12-3/TRBV12-4
d_gene: NA
j_gene: TRBJ1-1
CDR3nt: TGTGCCAGCAACACCCTGGGGAACACTGAAGCTTTCTTT
CDR3aa: CASNTLGNTEAFF

abundance: NA
v_gene: TRBV5-1
d_gene: NA
j_gene: TRBJ1-5
CDR3nt: TGCGCCAGCAGCTTGGATGTTGGTGGGGGCGGGCAGCCCCAGCATTTT
CDR3aa: CASSLDVGGGGQPQHF

abundance: few
v_gene: TRBV6-2/TRBV6-3
d_gene: TRBD1
j_gene: TRBJ2-7
CDR3nt: TGTGCCAGCAGCCGCAATGGACAGGCGGGCTACGAGCAGTACTTC
CDR3aa: CASSRNGQAGYEQYF

abundance: NA
v_gene: TRBV6-1
d_gene: TRBD1
j_gene: TRBJ1-3
CDR3nt: TGTGCCAGCAGAAGTACAGGGGACTCTGGAAACACCATATATTTT
CDR3aa: CASRSTGDSGNTIYF

abundance: many
v_gene: TRBV24-1
d_gene: NA
j_gene: TRBJ2-1
CDR3nt: TGTGCCACCAGTGATTTTCAGGGCAGCTCCTACAATGAGCAGTTCTTC
CDR3aa: CATSDFQGSSYNEQFF

abundance: few
v_gene: TRBV29-1
d_gene: TRBD1
j_gene: TRBJ2-1
CDR3nt: TGCAGCGTTGCCCCGGGACAGGGGTCCTACAATGAGCAGTTCTTC
CDR3aa: CSVAPGQGSYNEQFF

abundance: many
v_gene: TRBV7-2
d_gene: NA
j_gene: TRBJ1-3
CDR3nt: TGTGCCAGCAGCCCGAATCTGAGTGGACGGACGGACTCTGGAAACACCATATATTTT
CDR3aa: CASSPNLSGRTDSGNTIYF

abundance: few
v_gene: TRBV7-2
d_gene: NA
j_gene: TRBJ2-3
CDR3nt: TGTGCCAGCAGCTCAGGGGTAGGCACAGATACGCAGTATTTT
CDR3aa: CASSSGVGTDTQYF

abundance: NA
v_gene: TRBV6-6
d_gene: TRBD2
j_gene: TRBJ2-3
CDR3nt: TGTGCCAGCAGTTACGCCCCCAGCGGGAGAGGAGGAGATACGCAGTATTTT
CDR3aa: CASSYAPSGRGGDTQYF

abundance: NA
v_gene: TRBV3-1
d_gene: NA
j_gene: TRBJ2-3
CDR3nt: TGTGCCAGCAGCCCAGCGGATCACACAGATACGCAGTATTTT
CDR3aa: CASSPADHTDTQYF

abundance: few
v_gene: TRBV19
d_gene: NA
j_gene: TRBJ1-4
CDR3nt: TGTGCCAGTAACGCCGACCGGAATGAAAAACTGTTTTTT
CDR3aa: CASNADRNEKLFF

abundance: NA
v_gene: TRBV6-6
d_gene: TRBD2
j_gene: TRBJ2-3
CDR3nt: TGTGCCAGCAGTTACTCGACAGCGGGGGGGGCTTCTAGCACAGATACGCAGTATTTT
CDR3aa: CASSYSTAGGASSTDTQYF

abundance: few
v_gene: TRBV12-3/TRBV12-4
d_gene: NA
j_gene: TRBJ2-3
CDR3nt: TGTGCCAGCAGGTCAGGGGGGGGCACAGATACGCAGTATTTT
CDR3aa: CASRSGGGTDTQYF

abundance: many
v_gene: TRBV7-2
d_gene: TRBD1
j_gene: TRBJ2-1
CDR3nt: TGTGCCAGCAGCTTAGGCAACAGGGGGGAGAATGAGCAGTTCTTC
CDR3aa: CASSLGNRGENEQFF

abundance: many
v_gene: TRBV12-3/TRBV12-4
d_gene: NA
j_gene: TRBJ1-1
CDR3nt: TGTGCCAGCAGTAAAAGGGGTATGAACACTGAAGCTTTCTTT
CDR3aa: CASSKRGMNTEAFF

abundance: many
v_gene: TRBV28
d_gene: TRBD1
j_gene: TRBJ2-1
CDR3nt: TGTGCCAGCACCCCTGGTGGGACAGGGCATGAGCAGTTCTTC
CDR3aa: CASTPGGTGHEQFF

abundance: NA
v_gene: TRBV19
d_gene: NA
j_gene: TRBJ1-1
CDR3nt: TGTGCCAGTAACTTCTTTAGGGGAAGGACTGAAGCTTTCTTT
CDR3aa: CASNFFRGRTEAFF

abundance: few
v_gene: TRBV12-3/TRBV12-4
d_gene: NA
j_gene: TRBJ1-5
CDR3nt: TGTGCCAGAGCGCGGGAGCCCCAGCATTTT
CDR3aa: CARAREPQHF

abundance: NA
v_gene: TRBV15
d_gene: NA
j_gene: TRBJ2-5
CDR3nt: TGTGCCACCAGCAGAGACCCTACCAGGAGGGAGACCCAGTACTTC
CDR3aa: CATSRDPTRRETQYF

abundance: NA
v_gene: TRBV7-2
d_gene: TRBD2
j_gene: TRBJ2-2
CDR3nt: TGTGCCAGCAGCTTGTTGAGCGGGAGAGGGGCGAACACCGGGGAGCTGTTTTTT
CDR3aa: CASSLLSGRGANTGELFF

abundance: many
v_gene: TRBV12-3/TRBV12-4
d_gene: NA
j_gene: TRBJ1-2
CDR3nt: TGTGCCAGCAGTCCTCAGGTTGGCTATGGCTACACCTTC
CDR3aa: CASSPQVGYGYTF

abundance: NA
v_gene: TRBV20-1
d_gene: TRBD1
j_gene: TRBJ1-1
CDR3nt: TGCAGTGCCCGAATCGACAGGGGGTCCGGTACTGAAGCTTTCTTT
CDR3aa: CSARIDRGSGTEAFF